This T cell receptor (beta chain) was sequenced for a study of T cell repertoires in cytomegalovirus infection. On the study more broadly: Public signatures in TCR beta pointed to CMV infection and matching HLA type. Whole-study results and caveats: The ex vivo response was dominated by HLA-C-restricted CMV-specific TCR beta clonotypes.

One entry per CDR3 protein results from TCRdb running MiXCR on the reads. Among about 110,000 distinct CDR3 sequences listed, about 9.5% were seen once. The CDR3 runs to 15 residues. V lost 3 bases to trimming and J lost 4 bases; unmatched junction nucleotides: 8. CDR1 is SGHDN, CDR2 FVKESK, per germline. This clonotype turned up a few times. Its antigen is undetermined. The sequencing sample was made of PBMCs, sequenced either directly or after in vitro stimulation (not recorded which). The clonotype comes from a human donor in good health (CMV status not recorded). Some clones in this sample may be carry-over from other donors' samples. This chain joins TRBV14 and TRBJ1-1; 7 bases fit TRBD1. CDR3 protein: CASSQRTGWGTEAFF. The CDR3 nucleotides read TGTGCCAGCAGCCAGAGGACAGGTTGGGGCACTGAAGCTTTCTTT.